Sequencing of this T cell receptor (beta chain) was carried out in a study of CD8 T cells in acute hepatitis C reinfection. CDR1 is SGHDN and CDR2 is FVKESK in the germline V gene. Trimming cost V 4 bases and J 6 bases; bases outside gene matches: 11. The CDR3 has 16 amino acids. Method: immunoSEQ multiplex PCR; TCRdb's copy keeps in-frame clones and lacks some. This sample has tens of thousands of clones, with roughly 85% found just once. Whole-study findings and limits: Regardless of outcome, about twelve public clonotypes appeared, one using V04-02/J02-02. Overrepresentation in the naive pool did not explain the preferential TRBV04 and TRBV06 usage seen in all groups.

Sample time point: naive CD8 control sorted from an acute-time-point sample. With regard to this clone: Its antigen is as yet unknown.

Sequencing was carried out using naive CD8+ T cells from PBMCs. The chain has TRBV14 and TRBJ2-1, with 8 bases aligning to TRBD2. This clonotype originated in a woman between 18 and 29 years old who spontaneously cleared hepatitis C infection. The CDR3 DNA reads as TGTGCCAGCAGCCCAGTAGCGGGGAGGGGGGCCAATGAGCAGTTCTTC. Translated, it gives CASSPVAGRGANEQFF.